This TCR beta chain derives from a study of Graves' ophthalmopathy and Graves' hyperthyroidism (dated by TCRdb to the late 2010s). For context, the study as a whole: Peripheral blood samples were taken at the time of initial diagnosis, before any treatment was given. To tell Graves' ophthalmopathy apart from Graves' hyperthyroidism, and to predict which patients would progress to ophthalmopathy, the study relied on TCR beta repertoire signatures. In total, some 130 blood samples were TCR-sequenced: 40 to 45 ophthalmopathy, about 75 hyperthyroidism and 17 hyperthyroidism-to-ophthalmopathy patients. To explore V-J signatures that distinguish ophthalmopathy from hyperthyroidism, a discovery set of 100 patients was enrolled, made up of roughly 41 with ophthalmopathy and fewer than 60 with stable hyperthyroidism. For independent validation, a separate cohort was made up of around 18 hyperthyroidism patients plus 17 patients who later progressed from hyperthyroidism to ophthalmopathy. In about six hyperthyroidism patients, the T-cell repertoires found in thyroid tissue were compared with those found in blood. Following sample collection, hyperthyroidism patients were given methimazole at a starting dose of 30 mg daily, and ophthalmopathy patients were given high-dose intravenous methylprednisolone. The 90 to 100 discovery patients were randomly divided into training and test sets at a 7:3 ratio. The paper's findings and limits, for the study overall: In validation, the model predicted ophthalmopathy progression with less than 71% sensitivity and about 77% specificity; 12 predicted patients were CT-confirmed with GO in a median of approximately 6.2 months. Sample size was not predetermined statistically, and investigators were not blinded to group allocation. Most expanded thyroid clonotypes with a frequency above 0.001 also appeared in blood, which suggests that blood repertoires may reflect the immune response in the thyroid. The 13-signature model separated ophthalmopathy from stable hyperthyroidism with approximately 90% sensitivity and roughly 84% specificity in cross-validation, and 80%/75% in the test set.

TCR beta CDR3 regions were amplified from RNA transcripts for repertoire sequencing. The first round was an RT-PCR using HTBI primers with the Qiagen OneStep RT-PCR kit, and this first round was followed by a second-round multiplex PCR, then size selection and purification. Sequencing of the libraries was carried out on an Illumina HiSeq2000 in paired-end mode with 100 bp reads. The paper's data handling went like this. SOAPnuke was used to process the reads, removing any read that contained adapters or uncalled bases, had a mean Phred below 15, or lacked an exact match to the constant primer or identifier. High-quality paired reads were merged with COPE v1.2.5. Unique nucleotide sequences were defined as clonotypes and aligned to IMGT TRB V, D and J references using MiTCR v1.1. Only V-J combinations with frequency above 0.0001 were analysed, covering around 99% of repertoires. For each V-J combination, a TCR clonal expansion and chaos score was defined as F50 clonal expansion divided by the chaos observed in the TCRdist matrix. Welch's t-statistics and random forest were used to reduce the features to about 12 V-J combinations, which were then used as input to a naive Bayes classifier. The similarity between thyroid and blood repertoires was quantified using the Morisita-Horn index. Clones were called with MiXCR by TCRdb after fastp trimmed the public reads at Q25, and only in-frame beta chains were retained. Duplicate CDR3 protein sequences are folded into a single record with the most common DNA and genes. TCRdb assigned the V and J calls; the authors' analysis was not used. The sample table holds hundreds of thousands of distinct CDR3 sequences, of which around 14% were seen once. Over 8% of the sample goes to the ten largest clones.

According to the germline V gene, CDR1 reads SNHLY and CDR2 reads FYNNEI. From the cysteine through the phenylalanine, the CDR3 covers 15 amino acids. Only the CDR3 DNA stays, 45 bases, in frame from base 1. Relative to germline, V is 1 base shorter and J is 6 bases shorter, with 12 bases between their ends. Ophthalmopathy patients had moderately to severely active disease, Clinical Activity Score of at least 3, NOSPECS grade of at least 4, and disease duration under 3 months. Patients with other autoimmune diseases, uncontrolled infections, pregnancy or lactation were excluded. Clinical symptoms, serum thyroxine, TRAb, thyroid ultrasound and orbital computed tomography were used for diagnosis. Using Ficoll-Paque density gradient centrifugation, PBMCs were isolated from roughly 9.2 ml of fresh peripheral blood. Total RNA was extracted with Trizol reagent and quality-checked on an Agilent 2100 Bioanalyzer.

This clonotype showed up many times. This receptor's antigen is unknown. There are no base qualities to consult, and no much larger clone falls within one base. Source material: blood. The sequence joins TRBV2 to TRBJ2-2, and the D gene may be TRBD2, 5 bases matching. The clonotype was recovered from a woman in her twenties or thirties with Graves' ophthalmopathy. Donor details come from another sample of the same person, matched by shared clones. The CDR3 protein sequence reads: CASSEVLAAAGELFF. The DNA sequence reads TGTGCCAGCAGTGAAGTTCTAGCTGCGGCCGGGGAGCTGTTTTTT.